Listed below are T cell receptor beta chains from one sample, sequenced in a study of shared clonotypes between healthy human individuals. Here immunoSEQ multiplex PCR was the method, and the copy in TCRdb shows in-frame clones only, minus some. The sample holds about 2.3 million clones, 85% to 95% seen once. The sequencing input was naive CD4+ T cells from PBMCs. These receptors all stem from a man between 18 and 35 years old in good health. Some clones in this sample may be carry-over from other donors' samples. Each CDR3 is given with its conserved first and last residue. A D gene is named only where the DNA matches it firmly. A clone size is listed for some rows: how often the clone was seen (once, few, many), or a class if it is expanded.

v_gene	j_gene	d_gene	abundance	CDR3aa	CDR3nt
TRBV2	TRBJ2-1	-	once	CASIDRRFSYNEQFF	TGTGCCAGCATAGACAGGCGATTCTCCTACAATGAGCAGTTCTTC
TRBV11-1	TRBJ2-1	-	-	CASHLSARRSEQFF	TGTGCCAGCCATTTATCGGCCAGACGGAGTGAGCAGTTCTTC
TRBV6-5	TRBJ2-1	TRBD2	-	CASSYSGGSNEQFF	TGTGCCAGCAGTTACTCAGGCGGGAGCAATGAGCAGTTCTTC
TRBV5-1	TRBJ2-2	-	-	CASSLEGANTGELFF	TGCGCCAGCAGCTTAGAGGGGGCGAACACCGGGGAGCTGTTTTTT
TRBV5-6	TRBJ1-1	-	-	CASSLRHPNTEAFF	TGTGCCAGCAGCTTGCGGCACCCGAACACTGAAGCTTTCTTT
TRBV9	TRBJ2-2	-	-	CASSVLTAGELFF	TGTGCCAGCAGCGTCCTAACCGCCGGGGAGCTGTTTTTT
TRBV5-1	TRBJ1-6	-	-	CASSLASNSPLHF	TGCGCCAGCAGCTTGGCTTCTAATTCACCCCTCCACTTT
TRBV27	TRBJ1-5	TRBD1	-	CASSLWGTGLNQPQHF	TGTGCCAGCAGTTTATGGGGGACAGGCTTAAATCAGCCCCAGCATTTT
TRBV5-1	TRBJ2-1	-	-	CASSLGQMGNEQFF	TGCGCCAGCAGCTTGGGCCAGATGGGGAATGAGCAGTTCTTC
TRBV11-2	TRBJ2-7	-	-	CASSLDLGEQYF	TGTGCCAGCAGCTTAGATCTGGGGGAGCAGTACTTC
TRBV7-2	TRBJ2-7	TRBD1	-	CASSPRLGQGRSYEQYF	TGTGCCAGCAGCCCTAGATTGGGACAGGGCCGCTCCTACGAGCAGTACTTC